The clone carrying this T cell receptor beta chain has a single count. Its ends do not fully match the called genes, so a read error is possible. This CDR3 has 8 residues. The V gene's germline CDR1 is SQVTM and CDR2 ANQGSEA. The sample originates from a study of control samples from healthy donors and cancer patients. Repertoires were generated with immunoSEQ multiplex PCR, while TCRdb's copy carries only in-frame clones and drops some. The sample includes roughly 100,000 clones, roughly 88% of them seen just once. The V gene is TRBV29-1, the J gene TRBJ1-2; D remains ambiguous. The origin of this receptor is a man between 25 and 39 years old in good health. Source material: blood. The CDR3 here is CSVESNSF. The CDR3 DNA sequence: TGCAGCGTTGAATCTAACAGCTTC.